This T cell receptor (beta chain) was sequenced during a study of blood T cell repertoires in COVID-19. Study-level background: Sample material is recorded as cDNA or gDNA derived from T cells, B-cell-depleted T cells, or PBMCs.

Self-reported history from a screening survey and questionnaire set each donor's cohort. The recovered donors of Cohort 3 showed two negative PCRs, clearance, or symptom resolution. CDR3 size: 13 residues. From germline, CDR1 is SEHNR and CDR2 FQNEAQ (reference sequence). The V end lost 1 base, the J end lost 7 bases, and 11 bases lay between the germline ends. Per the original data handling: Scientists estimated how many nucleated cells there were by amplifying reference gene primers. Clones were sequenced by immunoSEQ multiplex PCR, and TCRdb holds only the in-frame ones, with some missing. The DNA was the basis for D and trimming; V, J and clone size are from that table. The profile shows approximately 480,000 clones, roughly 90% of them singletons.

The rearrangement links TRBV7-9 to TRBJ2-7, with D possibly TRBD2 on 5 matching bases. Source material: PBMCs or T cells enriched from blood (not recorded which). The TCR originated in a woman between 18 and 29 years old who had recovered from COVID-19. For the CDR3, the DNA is TGTGCCAGCAGCTTAGGGCGGGCCGGAGAGCAGTACTTC. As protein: CASSLGRAGEQYF.